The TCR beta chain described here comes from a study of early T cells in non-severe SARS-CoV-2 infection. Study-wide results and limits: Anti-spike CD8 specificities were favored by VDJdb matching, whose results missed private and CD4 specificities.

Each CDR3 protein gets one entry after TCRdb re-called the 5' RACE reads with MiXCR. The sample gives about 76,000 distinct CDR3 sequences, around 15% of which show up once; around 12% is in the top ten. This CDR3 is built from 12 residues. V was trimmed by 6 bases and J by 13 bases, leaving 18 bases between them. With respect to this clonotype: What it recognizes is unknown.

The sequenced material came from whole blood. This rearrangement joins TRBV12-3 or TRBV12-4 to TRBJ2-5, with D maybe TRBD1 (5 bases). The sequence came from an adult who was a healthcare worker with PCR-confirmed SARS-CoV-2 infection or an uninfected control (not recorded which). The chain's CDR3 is CASSSNLGPMYF. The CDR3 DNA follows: TGTGCCAGCAGCTCCAATTTGGGGCCAATGTACTTC.